This is a list of T cell receptor beta chains from one sample in a study of pediatric ulcerative colitis. Only in-frame clones appear in the TCRdb table, and some are missing; sequencing was by immunoSEQ multiplex PCR. The sample lists fewer than 20,000 clones; about 80% were seen once. Source material: gut tissue. The receptors here all came from a boy aged 5-17 years who was a control in a study of pediatric ulcerative colitis. The CDR3 runs from the conserved cysteine through the conserved F or W. Each record gives: CDR3 length, D gene, V gene, J gene, CDR3 protein. D genes are given only for firm matches.

length: 13
D: .
V: TRBV7-9
J: TRBJ2-7
CDR3: CASSLGNQGKQYF

length: 14
D: .
V: TRBV27
J: TRBJ2-6
CDR3: CASSAVSGANVLTF

length: 15
D: TRBD1
V: TRBV6-1
J: TRBJ2-7
CDR3: CASSATGTGSYEQYF

length: 17
D: TRBD1
V: TRBV15
J: TRBJ1-1
CDR3: CATSRGGSGTGSPEAFF

length: 13
D: .
V: TRBV7-3
J: TRBJ2-7
CDR3: CASSLEQGGEQYF

length: 11
D: .
V: TRBV29-1
J: TRBJ2-7
CDR3: CSVEADYEQYF

length: 15
D: TRBD1
V: TRBV10-1
J: TRBJ2-1
CDR3: CASSEPTTGYNEQFF

length: 13
D: TRBD2
V: TRBV5-1
J: TRBJ2-3
CDR3: CASSSTSYHAQYF

length: 14
D: TRBD1
V: TRBV18
J: TRBJ2-7
CDR3: CASSRRTGGYEQYF

length: 13
D: .
V: TRBV2
J: TRBJ1-4
CDR3: CASSNRPNEKLFF

length: 15
D: .
V: TRBV7-9
J: TRBJ2-7
CDR3: CASSLAPGKGYEQYF

length: 15
D: .
V: TRBV28
J: TRBJ2-3
CDR3: CASSSGPSRTDTQYF

length: 14
D: .
V: TRBV5-1
J: TRBJ2-3
CDR3: CASSLTGITDTQYF

length: 16
D: TRBD2
V: TRBV9
J: TRBJ2-3
CDR3: CASSGGTSGGLDTQYF

length: 15
D: TRBD2
V: TRBV11-2
J: TRBJ2-3
CDR3: CASSLRRGATDTQYF

length: 16
D: .
V: TRBV11-1
J: TRBJ2-4
CDR3: CASSPRTVGAKNIQYF

length: 12
D: .
V: TRBV6-5
J: TRBJ1-1
CDR3: CASSGQNTEAFF

length: 15
D: .
V: TRBV18
J: TRBJ1-1
CDR3: CASSRSGEANTEAFF

length: 12
D: .
V: TRBV6-5
J: TRBJ1-2
CDR3: CASSYWGFGYTF

length: 16
D: TRBD1
V: TRBV27
J: TRBJ1-1
CDR3: CASSLSIQGEYTEAFF

length: 14
D: .
V: TRBV9
J: TRBJ1-4
CDR3: CASSLDSLNEKLFF

length: 15
D: TRBD2
V: TRBV7-2
J: TRBJ2-1
CDR3: CASSSTSGNYNEQFF

length: 17
D: .
V: TRBV21-1
J: TRBJ1-6
CDR3: CASSKVPARDKASPLHF

length: 18
D: TRBD2
V: TRBV11-2
J: TRBJ2-1
CDR3: CASSIKPTGLAGYNEQFF

length: 15
D: .
V: TRBV4-1
J: TRBJ2-4
CDR3: CASSQDEHRKDIQYF

length: 17
D: TRBD2
V: TRBV19
J: TRBJ2-1
CDR3: CASSGLAGGKIYNEQFF

length: 16
D: .
V: TRBV27
J: TRBJ2-7
CDR3: CASSSPRTGDSYEQYF

length: 14
D: .
V: TRBV28
J: TRBJ2-7
CDR3: CASSLRGEAYEQYF

length: 12
D: .
V: TRBV7-2
J: TRBJ1-1
CDR3: CASSSGGRQAFF